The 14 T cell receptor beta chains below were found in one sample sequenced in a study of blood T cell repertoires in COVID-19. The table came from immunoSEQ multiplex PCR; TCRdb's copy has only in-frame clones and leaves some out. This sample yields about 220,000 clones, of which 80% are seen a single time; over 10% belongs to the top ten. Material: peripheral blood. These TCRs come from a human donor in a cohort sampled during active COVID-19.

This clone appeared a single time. The CDR3: CASSPEVAGGTDTQYF. CDR3 DNA sequence: TGTGCCAGCTCACCAGAGGTAGCGGGGGGCACAGATACGCAGTATTTT. This rearrangement joins TRBV18 to TRBJ2-3; 9 positions match TRBD2. Unmatched junction bases numbered 4, after V lost 2 bases and J lost 1 base. The CDR3 loop spans 16 amino acids. Germline V CDR1 and CDR2: KGHSH, LQKENI. Full variable domain (outside the CDR3, taken from reference TRBV18 and TRBJ2-3): NAGVMQNPRHLVRRRGQEARLRCSPMKGHSHVYWYRQLPEEGLKFMVYLQKENIIDESGMPKERFSAEFPKEGPSILRIQQVVRGDSAAYFCASSPEVAGGTDTQYFGPGTRLTVL.

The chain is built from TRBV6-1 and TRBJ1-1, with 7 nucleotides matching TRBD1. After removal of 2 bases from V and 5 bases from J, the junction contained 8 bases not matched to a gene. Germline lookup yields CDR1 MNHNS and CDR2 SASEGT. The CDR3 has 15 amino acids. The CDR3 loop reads CASSERGLGGTEAFF. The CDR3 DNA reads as TGTGCCAGCAGTGAAAGGGGGCTGGGGGGAACTGAAGCTTTCTTT.

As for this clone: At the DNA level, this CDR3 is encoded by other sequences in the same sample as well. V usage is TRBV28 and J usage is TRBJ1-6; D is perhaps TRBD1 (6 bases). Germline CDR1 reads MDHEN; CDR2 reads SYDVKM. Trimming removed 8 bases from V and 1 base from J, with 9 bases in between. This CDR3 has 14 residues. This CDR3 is CASGGASYNSPLHF. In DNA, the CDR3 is TGTGCCAGCGGGGGGGCTTCCTATAATTCACCCCTCCACTTT.

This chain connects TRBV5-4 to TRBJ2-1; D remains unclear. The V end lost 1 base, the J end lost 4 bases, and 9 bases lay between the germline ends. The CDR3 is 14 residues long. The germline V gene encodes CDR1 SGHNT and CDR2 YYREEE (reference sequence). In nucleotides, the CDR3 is TGTGCCAGCAGCTTGCCAGGTGGTTACAATGAGCAGTTCTTC. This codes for CASSLPGGYNEQFF. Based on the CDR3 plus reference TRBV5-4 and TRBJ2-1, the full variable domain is ETGVTQSPTHLIKTRGQQVTLRCSSQSGHNTVSWYQQALGQGPQFIFQYYREEENGRGNFPPRFSGLQFPNYSSELNVNALELDDSALYLCASSLPGGYNEQFFGPGTRLTVL.

The CDR3 sequence: CASSAGQVEKLFF. The DNA for the CDR3 is TGTGCCAGCAGCGCGGGACAGGTTGAAAAACTGTTTTTT. The chain employs TRBV7-3 and TRBJ1-4; TRBD1 agrees at 8 bases. The germline CDR1 and CDR2 sequences are SGHTA and FQGTGA. With V trimmed by 5 bases and J by 7 bases, 3 bases remained unmatched. The CDR3 contains 13 residues.

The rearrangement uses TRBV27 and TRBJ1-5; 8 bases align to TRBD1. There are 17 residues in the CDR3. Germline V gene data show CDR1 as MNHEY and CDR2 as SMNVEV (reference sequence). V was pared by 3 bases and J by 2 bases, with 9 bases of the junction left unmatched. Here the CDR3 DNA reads TGTGCCAGCAGTTTCGGACAGGGCGCCTTGGGCAATCAGCCCCAGCATTTT. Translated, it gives CASSFGQGALGNQPQHF.

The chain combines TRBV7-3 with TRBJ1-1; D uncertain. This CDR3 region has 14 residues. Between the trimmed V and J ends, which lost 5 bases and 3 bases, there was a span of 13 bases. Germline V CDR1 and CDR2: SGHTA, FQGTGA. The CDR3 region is CASSLTGADTEAFF. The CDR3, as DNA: TGTGCCAGCAGCCTGACCGGAGCGGACACTGAAGCTTTCTTT.

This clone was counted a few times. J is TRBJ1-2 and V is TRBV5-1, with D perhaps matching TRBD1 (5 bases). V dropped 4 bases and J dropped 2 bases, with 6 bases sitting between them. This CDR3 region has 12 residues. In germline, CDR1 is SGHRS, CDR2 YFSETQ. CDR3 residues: CASSRGNYGYTF. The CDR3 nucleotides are TGCGCCAGCAGCCGGGGGAACTATGGCTACACCTTC.

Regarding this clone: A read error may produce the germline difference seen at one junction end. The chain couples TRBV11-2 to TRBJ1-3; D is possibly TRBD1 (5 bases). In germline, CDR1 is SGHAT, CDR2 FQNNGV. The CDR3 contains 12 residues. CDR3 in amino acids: CASSLPGRMGTF. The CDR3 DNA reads TGTGCCAGCAGCTTACCCGGGAGGATGGGGACGTTT. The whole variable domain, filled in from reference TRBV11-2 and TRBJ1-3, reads EAGVAQSPRYKIIEKRQSVAFWCNPISGHATLYWYQQILGQGPKLLIQFQNNGVVDDSQLPKDRFSAERLKGVDSTLKIQPAKLEDSAVYLCASSLPGRMGTFGEGSWLTVV.

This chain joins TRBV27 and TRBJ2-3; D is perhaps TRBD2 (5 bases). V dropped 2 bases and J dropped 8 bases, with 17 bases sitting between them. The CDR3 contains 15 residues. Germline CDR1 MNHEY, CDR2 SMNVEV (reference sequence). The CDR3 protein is CASSLGGSTEVTQYF. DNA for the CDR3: TGTGCCAGCAGTTTAGGAGGTAGCACGGAGGTTACGCAGTATTTT.

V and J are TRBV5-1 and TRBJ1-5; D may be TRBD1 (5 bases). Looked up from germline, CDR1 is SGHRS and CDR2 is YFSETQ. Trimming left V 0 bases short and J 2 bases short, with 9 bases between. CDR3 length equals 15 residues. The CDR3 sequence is CASSLGPQGNQPQHF. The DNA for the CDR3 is TGCGCCAGCAGCTTGGGCCCACAGGGCAATCAGCCCCAGCATTTT. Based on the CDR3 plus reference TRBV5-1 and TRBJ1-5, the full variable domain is KAGVTQTPRYLIKTRGQQVTLSCSPISGHRSVSWYQQTPGQGLQFLFEYFSETQRNKGNFPGRFSGRQFSNSRSEMNVSTLELGDSALYLCASSLGPQGNQPQHFGDGTRLSIL.

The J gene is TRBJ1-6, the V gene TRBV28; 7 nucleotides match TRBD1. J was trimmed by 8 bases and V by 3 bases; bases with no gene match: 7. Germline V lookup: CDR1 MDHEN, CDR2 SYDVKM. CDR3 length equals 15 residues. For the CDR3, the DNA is TGTGCCAGCAGTTTTTTCGGGACAGAGGATTCACCCCTCCACTTT. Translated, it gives CASSFFGTEDSPLHF.

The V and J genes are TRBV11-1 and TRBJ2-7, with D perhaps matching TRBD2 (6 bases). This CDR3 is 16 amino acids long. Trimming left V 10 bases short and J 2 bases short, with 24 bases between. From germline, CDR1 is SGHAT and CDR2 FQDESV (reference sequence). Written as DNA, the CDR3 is TGTGCCACCACAGACGGCGGGGCTAGCGACACCTACGAGCAGTACTTC. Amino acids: CATTDGGASDTYEQYF.

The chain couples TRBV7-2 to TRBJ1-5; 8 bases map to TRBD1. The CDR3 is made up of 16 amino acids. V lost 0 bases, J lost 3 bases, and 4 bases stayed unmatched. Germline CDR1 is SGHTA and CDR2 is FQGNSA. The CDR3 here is CASSLAGTGPNQPQHF. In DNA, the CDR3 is TGTGCCAGCAGCTTAGCCGGGACAGGTCCCAATCAGCCCCAGCATTTT.